The TCR beta chain described here comes from a study of glioma-infiltrating T cells. Study-level points and caveats: A blood CDR3 motif signature was depleted in highly divergent patients.

Amplification of TCR alpha and beta CDR3 regions from RNA used iRepertoire nested multiplex PCR. MiXCR, applied by TCRdb to the multiplex PCR reads, yields one record per CDR3 protein. The data hold about 400,000 distinct CDR3 sequences, with more than 35% observed a single time. This clonotype was recorded a few times. Its antigen is as yet unknown. Sequencing input: glioma tissue, nonneoplastic brain tissue, or PBMCs (not recorded which). The source is a human donor with low-grade glioma or glioblastoma, undergoing nonglioma brain surgery, or in good health (not recorded which).

CDR3 in amino acids: CSVYDQDLNTIYF. As DNA, the CDR3 is TGCAGCGTTTACGACCAGGATCTAAACACCATATATTTT. The chain combines TRBV29-1 with TRBJ1-3; D remains unclear. The CDR3 has 13 residues. Germline CDR1 is SQVTM and CDR2 is ANQGSEA. The V gene lost 5 bases and the J gene lost 6 bases, with 14 bases spanning the gap.